Following are 5 T cell receptor beta chains from one sample sequenced in a study of shared clonotypes between healthy human individuals. Method: immunoSEQ multiplex PCR; TCRdb's copy keeps in-frame clones and lacks some. This sample has approximately 1,500,000 clones; 96% occur once, and the top ten carry 1% to 1.5%. The sample was naive CD4+ T cells sorted from blood. The subset was: CD45RA+ positively selected. Source of these receptors: a man between 25 and 39 years old in good health.

On this clone: The same CDR3 arises from other DNA sequences in this sample as well. V and J are TRBV9 and TRBJ2-7; D is unclear. The V end was cut by 0 bases, the J end by 2 bases, with 9 bases between. The length of the CDR3 is 14 residues. Per germline, CDR1 SGDLS and CDR2 YYNGEE. CDR3 DNA: TGTGCCAGCAGCGTAGGGGTCGAGGCCTACGAGCAGTACTTC. Protein: CASSVGVEAYEQYF.

The rearrangement links TRBV7-2 to TRBJ1-1, with D hard to call. CDR1 and CDR2 from the germline V gene are SGHTA and FQGNSA. This CDR3 contains 13 residues. The V end lost 1 base, the J end lost 8 bases, and 11 bases lay between the germline ends. The CDR3 DNA reads TGTGCCAGCAGCTTAGTTCGGAGCCACGAAGCTTTCTTT. The encoded protein is CASSLVRSHEAFF.

V usage is TRBV5-1 and J usage is TRBJ2-7, with 13 bases matching TRBD2. Germline values: CDR1 SGHRS, CDR2 YFSETQ. This CDR3 spans 15 amino acids. The J segment lost 7 bases and the V segment lost 4 bases, leaving 8 bases of the junction unmatched. As DNA, the CDR3 is TGCGCCAGCAGCCCGGAGGGACTAGCGGGGATTGAGCAGTACTTC. Amino acids: CASSPEGLAGIEQYF. Full variable domain (missing parts from reference TRBV5-1 and TRBJ2-7): KAGVTQTPRYLIKTRGQQVTLSCSPISGHRSVSWYQQTPGQGLQFLFEYFSETQRNKGNFPGRFSGRQFSNSRSEMNVSTLELGDSALYLCASSPEGLAGIEQYFGPGTRLTVT.

On this clone: Other DNA sequences in the sample encode the same CDR3. The chain links TRBV28 to TRBJ1-1; no firm D call. The CDR3 extends over 12 amino acids. V lost 0 bases and J 4 bases, leaving 3 bases between the germline ends. The V gene's germline CDR1 is MDHEN and CDR2 SYDVKM. The CDR3 protein is CASSLWATEAFF. The CDR3 DNA is TGTGCCAGCAGTTTATGGGCCACTGAAGCTTTCTTT.

V is TRBV28 and J is TRBJ2-2, with 11 bases that match TRBD2. Germline lookup yields CDR1 MDHEN and CDR2 SYDVKM. This CDR3 is built from 16 residues. With 2 bases clipped from V and 4 bases from J, the junction kept 3 bases outside the gene matches. The CDR3 spells CASSLTSGSSTGELFF. The DNA for the CDR3 is TGTGCCAGCAGTTTAACTAGCGGGAGTTCCACCGGGGAGCTGTTTTTT. The full variable domain, rest sourced from reference TRBV28 and TRBJ2-2, is DVKVTQSSRYLVKRTGEKVFLECVQDMDHENMFWYRQDPGLGLRLIYFSYDVKMKEKGDIPEGYSVSREKKERFSLILESASTNQTSMYLCASSLTSGSSTGELFFGEGSRLTVL.